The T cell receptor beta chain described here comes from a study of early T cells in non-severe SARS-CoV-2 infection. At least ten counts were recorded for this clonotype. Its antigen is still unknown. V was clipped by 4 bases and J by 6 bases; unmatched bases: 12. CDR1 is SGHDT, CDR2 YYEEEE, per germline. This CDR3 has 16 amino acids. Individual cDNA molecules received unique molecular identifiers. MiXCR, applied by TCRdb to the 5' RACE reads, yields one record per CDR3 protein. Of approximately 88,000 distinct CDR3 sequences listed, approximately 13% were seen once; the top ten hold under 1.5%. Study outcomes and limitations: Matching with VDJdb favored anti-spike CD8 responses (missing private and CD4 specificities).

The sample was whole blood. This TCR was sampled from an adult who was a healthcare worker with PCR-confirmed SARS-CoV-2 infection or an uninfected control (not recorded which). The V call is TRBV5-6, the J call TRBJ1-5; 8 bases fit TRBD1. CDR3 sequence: CASSTRTGWESQPQHF. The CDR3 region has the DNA TGTGCCAGCAGCACGAGGACAGGGTGGGAATCTCAGCCCCAGCATTTT.